These T cell receptor beta chains were read from a single sample in a study of blood T cell repertoires in COVID-19. Clones were sequenced by immunoSEQ multiplex PCR, and TCRdb holds only the in-frame ones, with some missing. Among approximately 200,000 clones listed, 85% to 90% were seen once. Sequencing was carried out using PBMCs or T cells enriched from blood (not recorded which). The receptors originated from a man in his thirties or forties who had recovered from COVID-19. Both conserved end residues are part of each CDR3. The D gene is left open where the match is weak. Clone size is given for some rows only: seen once, a few or many times, or a class if the clone is expanded.

D gene,J gene,V gene,clone size,CDR3 protein,CDR3 DNA
TRBD2,TRBJ2-7,TRBV29-1,NA,CSVDASGSYEQYF,TGCAGCGTTGACGCTAGCGGCTCCTACGAGCAGTACTTC
NA,TRBJ2-5,TRBV7-9,NA,CASSLEGFVETQYF,TGTGCCAGCAGCTTAGAGGGGTTCGTCGAGACCCAGTACTTC
NA,TRBJ1-1,TRBV18,NA,CASSPRTISDTEAFF,TGTGCCAGCTCACCGCGGACAATATCGGACACTGAAGCTTTCTTT
TRBD1,TRBJ2-1,TRBV18,once,CASSPRDSSGFSYNEQFF,TGTGCCAGCTCACCAAGGGACAGTTCAGGATTCTCCTACAATGAGCAGTTCTTC
NA,TRBJ2-1,TRBV12-3/TRBV12-4,NA,CASSPDSYNEQFF,TGTGCCAGCAGTCCCGACAGCTACAATGAGCAGTTCTTC
TRBD1,TRBJ1-1,TRBV6-5,NA,CASDDRGLNTEAFF,TGTGCCAGCGACGACAGGGGGCTGAACACTGAAGCTTTCTTT
TRBD2,TRBJ2-1,TRBV10-1,NA,CASSGVTSGRFHEQFF,TGCGCCAGCAGCGGGGTGACTAGCGGGAGGTTTCATGAGCAGTTCTTC
TRBD2,TRBJ2-3,TRBV27,NA,CASSLRGDDTDTQYF,TGTGCCAGCAGTCTTCGGGGGGATGACACAGATACGCAGTATTTT
NA,TRBJ2-2,TRBV5-8,NA,CASSSGFNTGELFF,TGTGCCAGCAGCTCAGGGTTTAACACCGGGGAGCTGTTTTTT
NA,TRBJ1-3,TRBV18,NA,CASSPGHLSGNTIYF,TGTGCCAGCTCACCAGGGCACCTCTCTGGAAACACCATATATTTT
TRBD1,TRBJ2-1,TRBV23-1,NA,CASLNRDRGLGEQFF,TGCGCCAGCCTTAATCGGGACAGGGGGTTGGGTGAGCAGTTCTTC
NA,TRBJ1-2,TRBV6-1,few,CASSEGLISGYGYTF,TGTGCCAGCAGTGAAGGCCTAATATCGGGCTATGGCTACACCTTC
TRBD2,TRBJ2-3,TRBV12-5,NA,CASGPGLAGASDTQYF,TGTGCTAGTGGCCCGGGACTAGCGGGGGCGTCAGATACGCAGTATTTT
NA,TRBJ2-2,TRBV7-9,NA,CASSLFPGQNTGELFF,TGTGCCAGCAGCTTATTTCCCGGACAAAACACCGGGGAGCTGTTTTTT
TRBD2,TRBJ2-1,TRBV7-6,NA,CASSLAPPGGTYNEQFF,TGTGCCAGCAGCTTAGCCCCCCCCGGGGGGACTTACAATGAGCAGTTCTTC
TRBD2,TRBJ2-1,TRBV28,NA,CASTLGGTSGNEQFF,TGTGCCAGCACTTTAGGGGGGACTAGCGGCAATGAGCAGTTCTTC
NA,TRBJ2-3,TRBV6-2/TRBV6-3,NA,CASSYSGRTDTQYF,TGTGCCAGCAGTTACAGCGGCCGCACAGATACGCAGTATTTT
NA,TRBJ1-5,TRBV27,once,CASRAGGNQPQHF,TGTGCCAGCCGGGCAGGGGGCAATCAGCCCCAGCATTTT
TRBD1,TRBJ1-6,TRBV7-9,once,CASSPGQPNSPLHF,TGTGCCAGCAGCCCGGGACAGCCTAATTCACCCCTCCACTTT
NA,TRBJ1-1,TRBV19,NA,CASTDRMNTEAFF,TGTGCCAGTACTGACAGGATGAACACTGAAGCTTTCTTT
NA,TRBJ1-1,TRBV6-2/TRBV6-3,once,CASSRYGNTEAFF,TGTGCCAGTAGTCGCTATGGGAACACTGAAGCTTTCTTT
TRBD2,TRBJ2-7,TRBV28,NA,CASSLHWGGDPYEQYF,TGTGCCAGCAGCCTCCACTGGGGGGGGGATCCCTACGAGCAGTACTTC
TRBD2,TRBJ2-5,TRBV4-1,few,CASSHSTSGWETQYF,TGCGCCAGCAGCCACTCGACTAGCGGTTGGGAGACCCAGTACTTC
NA,TRBJ1-1,TRBV11-2,NA,CASSLDGPNTEAFF,TGTGCCAGCAGCTTAGATGGGCCGAACACTGAAGCTTTCTTT
NA,TRBJ2-3,TRBV11-2,NA,CASSALRGADTQYF,TGTGCCAGCAGCGCGCTCAGGGGCGCAGATACGCAGTATTTT
TRBD1,TRBJ1-4,TRBV20-1,NA,CSASVQGAEWEKLFF,TGCAGTGCTAGTGTTCAGGGGGCCGAATGGGAAAAACTGTTTTTT
TRBD2,TRBJ2-5,TRBV20-1,NA,CSASFGGVQETQYF,TGCAGTGCTAGTTTCGGGGGGGTCCAAGAGACCCAGTACTTC
NA,TRBJ2-3,TRBV4-3,NA,CASSQDRSAASQGDTQYF,TGCGCCAGCAGCCAAGATCGGTCGGCAGCGAGCCAGGGAGATACGCAGTATTTT